This T cell receptor beta chain was recorded in a study of Ad26.COV2.S vaccination and SARS-CoV-2 variants. On the study more broadly: The authors gave Ad26.COV2.S intramuscularly, either once or twice 56 days apart.

The treatment here: approximately 18 received Ad26.COV2.S at low or high dose, single or two shots; about five received placebo; per-sample allocation not given. Samples analyzed were those drawn on day 63 after the first vaccine or placebo injection. This vaccine is an Ad26 vector that expresses the Wuhan-strain SARS-CoV-2 spike. Of note for this clone: As yet, its antigen is unknown.

Data came from immunoSEQ multiplex PCR; TCRdb stores just in-frame clones and leaves some out. Of 200,000 to 250,000 clones in the sample, roughly 90% were seen once. Broader study findings: The TCR-based breadth and depth measures might underestimate overall T cell responses. After vaccination, substantial breadth of spike-specific CD8+ and CD4+ responses was reported.

Germline CDR1 reads MNHNY; CDR2 reads SVGAGI (reference sequence). The CDR3 extends over 14 amino acids. V was pared by 5 bases and J by 14 bases, with 19 bases between. Sample: peripheral blood, taken in a trial of Ad26.COV2.S vaccine versus placebo. The J gene is TRBJ1-6, the V gene TRBV6-6; a weak D match, TRBD1 (6 bases). This TCR derives from a person aged 18-65 years who received the Ad26.COV2.S COVID-19 vaccine or a placebo. Written as DNA, the CDR3 is TGTGCCAGCAGTACCGATCAGGGGCGATGGACCCTCCACTTT. It translates to CASSTDQGRWTLHF.